This entry lists 10 T cell receptor beta chains sequenced from one sample in a study of chronic HIV infection and antiretroviral therapy. TCRdb re-analysed the 5' RACE reads in MiXCR, keeping a single row per CDR3 protein. The sample lists some 46,000 distinct CDR3 sequences, 15% to 20% seen once, with under 3.5% in the top ten. The sequenced sample was peripheral blood. These receptors all come from an adult who had HIV and had not received antiretroviral therapy, or was an uninfected healthy control (not recorded which).

This clonotype occurred a few times. The rearrangement joins TRBV6-2 or TRBV6-3 to TRBJ2-7, with D perhaps matching TRBD1 or TRBD2 (5 bases each). Looked up from germline, CDR1 is MNHEY and CDR2 is SVGEGT. The germline V and J ends were trimmed by 2 bases and 5 bases, with 22 bases remaining between them. CDR3 size: 17 residues. The DNA for the CDR3 is TGTGCCAGCAGTTACCTCGCCAGGGCTCCGGGGCGGGACGAGCAGTACTTC. Its translation: CASSYLARAPGRDEQYF.

CDR3 bases: TGCGCCAGCAGCACCCGGACAGGGAGAGGTCAGCCCCAGCATTTT. This sequence encodes CASSTRTGRGQPQHF. The chain couples TRBV4-1 to TRBJ1-5; 8 nucleotides align to TRBD1. The germline V gene encodes CDR1 MGHRA and CDR2 YSYEKL. This CDR3 has 15 residues. V lost 5 bases to trimming and J lost 6 bases; unmatched junction nucleotides: 9.

In this sample, this clonotype turned up a few times. V is TRBV12-5 and J is TRBJ2-1; 8 bases fit TRBD2. The CDR3 covers 18 residues. V shed 1 base, J shed 0 bases, and the junction held 8 bases outside the gene matches. CDR1 and CDR2 (germline): LGHNT, FRNRAP. The CDR3 loop reads CASGLALRGGPSYNEQFF. For the CDR3, the DNA is TGTGCTAGTGGTTTGGCCCTCCGGGGGGGGCCCTCCTACAATGAGCAGTTCTTC.

CDR3 nucleotides: TGTGCCAGCAGCTCGCACCCAGAGACCCAGTACTTC. This translates into CASSSHPETQYF. The chain links TRBV7-9 to TRBJ2-5, with D hard to call. Germline CDR1 and CDR2: SEHNR and FQNEAQ (reference sequence). Trimming removed 4 bases at V and 4 bases at J, with 7 bases between. The CDR3 has 12 residues.

This clonotype was counted between two and nine times. The J gene is TRBJ2-7, the V gene TRBV2; D call uncertain. Looked up from germline, CDR1 is SNHLY and CDR2 is FYNNEI. The V and J ends lost 0 bases and 3 bases respectively, with 6 bases between them. The CDR3 loop spans 13 amino acids. The CDR3 region is CASSEAFDYEQYF. The CDR3 DNA sequence: TGTGCCAGCAGTGAAGCATTTGACTACGAGCAGTACTTC.

V and J are TRBV21-1 and TRBJ1-6; whether TRBD1, the table's D call, matches the DNA was not checked. TRBV21-1 represents a pseudogene. This CDR3 has 13 amino acids. CDR3 sequence reads: CARLGGGHSPLNF. CDR3 sequence (DNA): TGTGCCAGACTTGGGGGGGGCCATTCACCCCTCAACTTT.

This clonotype was found a few times. This rearrangement joins TRBV24-1 to TRBJ2-7, with 9 nucleotides matching TRBD1. CDR1 KGHDR and CDR2 SFDVKD come from the germline V gene. The CDR3 spans 15 residues. The V gene end was trimmed by 3 bases and the J gene end by 6 bases; junction bases not matched to a gene: 8. The CDR3 protein is CATSDPGTGSGEQYF. CDR3 in DNA: TGTGCCACCAGTGATCCTGGGACAGGGAGTGGCGAGCAGTACTTC.

The rearrangement links TRBV5-1 to TRBJ2-1, with 10 bases identical to TRBD1. CDR1 is SGHRS, CDR2 YFSETQ, per germline. The trim removed 4 bases at V and 9 bases at J, leaving 7 bases unmatched. The CDR3 consists of 14 residues. CDR3 DNA sequence: TGCGCCAGCAGCCCCGGGACAGGGGTACGTGAGCAGTTCTTC. It codes for CASSPGTGVREQFF.

J is TRBJ1-1 and V is TRBV7-2, with unresolved D. Between the trimmed V and J ends, which lost 6 bases and 3 bases, there was a span of 11 bases. The CDR3 runs to 13 residues. Germline V gene data show CDR1 as SGHTA and CDR2 as FQGNSA. CDR3 nucleotides: TGTGCCAGCAGTCTCCAACGGGACACTGAAGCTTTCTTT. Translation: CASSLQRDTEAFF.

This clonotype came up a few times. The chain uses TRBV4-1 and TRBJ1-2; D possibly corresponds to TRBD1 (5 bases). This CDR3 region has 15 residues. V lost 0 bases to trimming and J lost 8 bases, with 16 bases between them. Germline V gene data show CDR1 as MGHRA and CDR2 as YSYEKL. The CDR3 DNA reads as TGCGCCAGCAGCCAAGATGGCGGTGGGGGATTAGGCTACACCTTC. It specifies CASSQDGGGGLGYTF.